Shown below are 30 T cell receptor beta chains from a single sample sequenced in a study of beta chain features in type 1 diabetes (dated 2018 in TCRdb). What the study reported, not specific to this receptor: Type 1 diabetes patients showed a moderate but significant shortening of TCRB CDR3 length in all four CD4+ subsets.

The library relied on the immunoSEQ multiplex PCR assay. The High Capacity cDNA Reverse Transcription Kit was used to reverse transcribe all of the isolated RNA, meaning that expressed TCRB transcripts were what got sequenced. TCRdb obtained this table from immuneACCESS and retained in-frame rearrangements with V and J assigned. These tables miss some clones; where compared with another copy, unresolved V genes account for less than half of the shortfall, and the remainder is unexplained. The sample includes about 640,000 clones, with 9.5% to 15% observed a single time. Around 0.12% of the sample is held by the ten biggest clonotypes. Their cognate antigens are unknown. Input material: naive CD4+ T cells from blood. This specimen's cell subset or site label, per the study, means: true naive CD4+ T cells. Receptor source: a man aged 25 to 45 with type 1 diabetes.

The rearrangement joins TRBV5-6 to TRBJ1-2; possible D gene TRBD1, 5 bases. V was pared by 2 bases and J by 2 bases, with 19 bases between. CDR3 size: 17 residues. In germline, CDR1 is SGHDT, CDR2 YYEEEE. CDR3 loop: CASSFTARVKSNYGYTF. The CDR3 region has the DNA TGTGCCAGCAGCTTTACTGCCAGGGTCAAGTCAAACTATGGCTACACCTTC.

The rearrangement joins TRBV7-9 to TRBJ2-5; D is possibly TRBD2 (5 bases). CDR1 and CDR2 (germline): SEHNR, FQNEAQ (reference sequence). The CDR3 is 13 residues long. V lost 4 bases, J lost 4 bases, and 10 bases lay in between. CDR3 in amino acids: CASSSIEGETQYF. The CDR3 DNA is TGTGCCAGCAGCTCTATCGAGGGAGAGACCCAGTACTTC.

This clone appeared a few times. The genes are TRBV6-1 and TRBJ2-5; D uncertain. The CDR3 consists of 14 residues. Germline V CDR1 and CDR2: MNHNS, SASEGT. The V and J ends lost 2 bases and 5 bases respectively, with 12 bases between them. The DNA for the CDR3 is TGTGCCAGCAGTGAACCCCTAAGTCGTGAGACCCAGTACTTC. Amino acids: CASSEPLSRETQYF.

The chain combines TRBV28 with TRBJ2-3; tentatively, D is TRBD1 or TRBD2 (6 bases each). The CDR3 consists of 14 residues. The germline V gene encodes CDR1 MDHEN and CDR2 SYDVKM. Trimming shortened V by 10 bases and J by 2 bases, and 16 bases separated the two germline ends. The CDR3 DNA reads TGTGCCATTGGGGGGCGGGGTAACACAGATACGCAGTATTTT. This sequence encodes CAIGGRGNTDTQYF.

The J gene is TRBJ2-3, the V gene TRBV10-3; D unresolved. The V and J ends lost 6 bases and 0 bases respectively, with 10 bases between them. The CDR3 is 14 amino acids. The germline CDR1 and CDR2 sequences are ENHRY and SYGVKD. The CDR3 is CAIRISPSTDTQYF. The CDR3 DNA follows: TGTGCCATCAGGATCTCCCCTAGCACAGATACGCAGTATTTT.

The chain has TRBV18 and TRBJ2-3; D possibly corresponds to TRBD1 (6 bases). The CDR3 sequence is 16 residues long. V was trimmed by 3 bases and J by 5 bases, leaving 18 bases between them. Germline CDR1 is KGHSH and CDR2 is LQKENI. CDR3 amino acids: CASSPRQDLKGDTQYF. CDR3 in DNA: TGTGCCAGCTCACCGCGACAGGATTTAAAAGGAGATACGCAGTATTTT. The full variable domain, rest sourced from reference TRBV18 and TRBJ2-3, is NAGVMQNPRHLVRRRGQEARLRCSPMKGHSHVYWYRQLPEEGLKFMVYLQKENIIDESGMPKERFSAEFPKEGPSILRIQQVVRGDSAAYFCASSPRQDLKGDTQYFGPGTRLTVL.

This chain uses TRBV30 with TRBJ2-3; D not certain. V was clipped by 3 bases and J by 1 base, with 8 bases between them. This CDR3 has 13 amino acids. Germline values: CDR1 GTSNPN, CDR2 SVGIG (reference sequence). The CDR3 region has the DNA TGTGCCTGGAGCGGCTCGGGCACAGATACGCAGTATTTT. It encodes CAWSGSGTDTQYF.

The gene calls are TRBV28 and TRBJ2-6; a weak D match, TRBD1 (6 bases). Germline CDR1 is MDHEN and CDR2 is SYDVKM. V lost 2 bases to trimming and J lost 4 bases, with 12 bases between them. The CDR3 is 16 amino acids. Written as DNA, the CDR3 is TGTGCCAGCAGTTTAAGGGGGAGCGCCGGGGCCAACGTCCTGACTTTC. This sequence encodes CASSLRGSAGANVLTF. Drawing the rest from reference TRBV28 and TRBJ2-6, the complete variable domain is DVKVTQSSRYLVKRTGEKVFLECVQDMDHENMFWYRQDPGLGLRLIYFSYDVKMKEKGDIPEGYSVSREKKERFSLILESASTNQTSMYLCASSLRGSAGANVLTFGAGSRLTVL.

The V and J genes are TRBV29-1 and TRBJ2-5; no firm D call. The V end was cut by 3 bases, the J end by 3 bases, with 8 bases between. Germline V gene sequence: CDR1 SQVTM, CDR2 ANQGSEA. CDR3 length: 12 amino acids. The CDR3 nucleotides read TGCAGCGTTGACGGATTTGAAGAGACCCAGTACTTC. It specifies CSVDGFEETQYF.

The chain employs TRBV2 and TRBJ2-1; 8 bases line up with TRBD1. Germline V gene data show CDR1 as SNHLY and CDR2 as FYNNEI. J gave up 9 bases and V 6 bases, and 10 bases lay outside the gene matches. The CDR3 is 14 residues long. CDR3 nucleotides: TGTGCCAGCAGAGACATACAGGGGGTGGTTGAGCAGTTCTTC. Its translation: CASRDIQGVVEQFF.

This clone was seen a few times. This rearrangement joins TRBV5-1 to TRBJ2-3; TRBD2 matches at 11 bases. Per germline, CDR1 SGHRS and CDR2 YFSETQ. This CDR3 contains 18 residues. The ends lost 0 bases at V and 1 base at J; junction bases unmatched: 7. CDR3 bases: TGCGCCAGCAGCTTGGAAGGGACTAGCGGAGCTCGCACAGATACGCAGTATTTT. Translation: CASSLEGTSGARTDTQYF.

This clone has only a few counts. The CDR3 DNA sequence: TGTGCCAGCAGCCCGGGACAGGGCCTAGAGCAGTACTTC. Translation: CASSPGQGLEQYF. The genes are TRBV27 and TRBJ2-7, with 9 bases fitting TRBD1. V was clipped by 6 bases and J by 7 bases; unmatched bases: 7. There are 13 residues in the CDR3. CDR1 is MNHEY, CDR2 SMNVEV, per germline (reference sequence).

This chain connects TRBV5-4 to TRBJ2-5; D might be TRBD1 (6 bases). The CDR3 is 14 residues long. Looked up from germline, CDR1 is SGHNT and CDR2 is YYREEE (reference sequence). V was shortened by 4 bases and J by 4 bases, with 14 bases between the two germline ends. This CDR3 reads CASSPTGNRETQYF. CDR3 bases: TGTGCCAGCAGCCCCACAGGGAATCGAGAGACCCAGTACTTC.

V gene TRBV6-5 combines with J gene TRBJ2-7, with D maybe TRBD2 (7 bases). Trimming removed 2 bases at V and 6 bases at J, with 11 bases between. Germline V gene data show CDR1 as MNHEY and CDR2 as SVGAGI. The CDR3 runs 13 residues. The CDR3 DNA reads TGTGCCAGCAGTTACCCTGGGGGGGCCGAGCAGTACTTC. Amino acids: CASSYPGGAEQYF.

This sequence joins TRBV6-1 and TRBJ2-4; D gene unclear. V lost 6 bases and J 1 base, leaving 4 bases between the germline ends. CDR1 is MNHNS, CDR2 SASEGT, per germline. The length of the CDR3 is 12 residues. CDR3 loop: CASSEAKNIQYF. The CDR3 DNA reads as TGTGCCAGCAGCGAGGCCAAAAACATTCAGTACTTC.

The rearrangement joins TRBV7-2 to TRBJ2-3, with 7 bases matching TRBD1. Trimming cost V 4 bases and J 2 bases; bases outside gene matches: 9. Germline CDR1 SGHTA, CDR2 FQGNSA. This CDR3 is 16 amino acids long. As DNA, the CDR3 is TGTGCCAGCAGCTCATTCCCCGGGACAGCCACAGATACGCAGTATTTT. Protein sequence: CASSSFPGTATDTQYF.

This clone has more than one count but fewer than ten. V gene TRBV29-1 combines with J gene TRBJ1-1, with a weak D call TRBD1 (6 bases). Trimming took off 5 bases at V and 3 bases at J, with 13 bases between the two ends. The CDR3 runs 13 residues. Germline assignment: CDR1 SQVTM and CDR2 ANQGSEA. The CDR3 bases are TGCAGCGTTTATGGACAGCCGGACACTGAAGCTTTCTTT. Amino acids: CSVYGQPDTEAFF.

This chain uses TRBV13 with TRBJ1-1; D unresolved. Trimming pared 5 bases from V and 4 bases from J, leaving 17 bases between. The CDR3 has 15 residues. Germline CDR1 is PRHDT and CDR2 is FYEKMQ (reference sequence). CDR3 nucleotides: TGTGCCAGCAGCCAGATGGAGGGCAGGATCACTGAAGCTTTCTTT. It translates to CASSQMEGRITEAFF.

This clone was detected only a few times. The CDR3 region has the DNA TGTGCCAGCAGCTTAGATTGGCTTAGCGGGGAGACCCAGTACTTC. Translation: CASSLDWLSGETQYF. The chain links TRBV11-2 to TRBJ2-5; 7 bases are shared with TRBD2. From germline, CDR1 is SGHAT and CDR2 FQNNGV. The CDR3 loop spans 15 amino acids. J was trimmed by 5 bases and V by 0 bases; bases with no gene match: 6.

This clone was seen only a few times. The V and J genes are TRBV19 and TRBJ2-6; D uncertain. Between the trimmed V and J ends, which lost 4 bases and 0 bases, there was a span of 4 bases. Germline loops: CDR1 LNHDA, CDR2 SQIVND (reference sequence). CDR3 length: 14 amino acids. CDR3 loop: CASSKASGANVLTF. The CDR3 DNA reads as TGTGCCAGTAGTAAGGCCTCTGGGGCCAACGTCCTGACTTTC.

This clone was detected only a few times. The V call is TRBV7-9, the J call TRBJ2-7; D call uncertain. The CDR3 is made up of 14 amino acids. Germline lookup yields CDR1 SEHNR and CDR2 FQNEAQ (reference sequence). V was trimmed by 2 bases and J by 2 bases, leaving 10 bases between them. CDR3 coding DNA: TGTGCCAGCAGCTTATTGGGTGAGCCCTACGAGCAGTACTTC. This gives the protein CASSLLGEPYEQYF.

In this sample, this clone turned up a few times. The CDR3 loop is CAISESLDNYGYTF. DNA for the CDR3: TGTGCCATCAGTGAGTCGCTGGATAACTATGGCTACACCTTC. This chain connects TRBV10-3 to TRBJ1-2; no reliable D call. The germline gives CDR1 ENHRY, CDR2 SYGVKD. Between the trimmed V and J ends, which lost 0 bases and 1 base, there was a span of 6 bases. This CDR3 is 14 amino acids long.

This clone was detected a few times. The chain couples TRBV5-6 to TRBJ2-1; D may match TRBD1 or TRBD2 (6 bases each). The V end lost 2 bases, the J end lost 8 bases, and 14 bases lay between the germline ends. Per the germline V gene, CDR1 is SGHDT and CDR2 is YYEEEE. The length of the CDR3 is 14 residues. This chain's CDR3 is CASSFTAGDYEQFF. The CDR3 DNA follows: TGTGCCAGCAGCTTTACGGCAGGGGACTATGAGCAGTTCTTC. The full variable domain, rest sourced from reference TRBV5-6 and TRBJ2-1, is DAGVTQSPTHLIKTRGQQVTLRCSPKSGHDTVSWYQQALGQGPQFIFQYYEEEERQRGNFPDRFSGHQFPNYSSELNVNALLLGDSALYLCASSFTAGDYEQFFGPGTRLTVL.

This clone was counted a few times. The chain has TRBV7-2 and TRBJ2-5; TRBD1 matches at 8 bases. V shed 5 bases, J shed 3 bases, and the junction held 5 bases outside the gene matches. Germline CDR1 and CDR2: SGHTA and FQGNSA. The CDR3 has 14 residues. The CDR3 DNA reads TGTGCCAGCAGCATATCGACAGGGGAAGAGACCCAGTACTTC. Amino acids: CASSISTGEETQYF.

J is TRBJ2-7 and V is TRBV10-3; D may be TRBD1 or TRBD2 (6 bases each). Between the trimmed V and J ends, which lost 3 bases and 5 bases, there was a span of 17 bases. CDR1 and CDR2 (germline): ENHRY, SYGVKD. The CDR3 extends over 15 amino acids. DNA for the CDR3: TGTGCCATCAGTGATAGTATCACAGGGAGGCACGAGCAGTACTTC. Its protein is CAISDSITGRHEQYF.

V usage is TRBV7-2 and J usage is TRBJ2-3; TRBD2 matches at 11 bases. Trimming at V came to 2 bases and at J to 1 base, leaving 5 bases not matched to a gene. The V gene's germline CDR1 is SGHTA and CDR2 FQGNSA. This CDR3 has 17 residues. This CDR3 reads CASSLPIAGGRTDTQYF. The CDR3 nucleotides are TGTGCCAGCAGCTTACCTATAGCGGGGGGGCGCACAGATACGCAGTATTTT.

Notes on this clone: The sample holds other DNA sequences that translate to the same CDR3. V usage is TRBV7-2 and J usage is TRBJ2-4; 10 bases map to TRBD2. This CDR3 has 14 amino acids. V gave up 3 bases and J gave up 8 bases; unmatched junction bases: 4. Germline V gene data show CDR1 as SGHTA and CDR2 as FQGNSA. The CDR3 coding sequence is TGTGCCAGCAGCTTTAGCGGGGGGCCGGACATTCAGTACTTC. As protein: CASSFSGGPDIQYF.

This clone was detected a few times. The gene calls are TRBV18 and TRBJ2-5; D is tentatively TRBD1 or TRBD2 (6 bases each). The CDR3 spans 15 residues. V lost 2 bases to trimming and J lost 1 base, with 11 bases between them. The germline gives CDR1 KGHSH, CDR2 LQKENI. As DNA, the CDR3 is TGTGCCAGCTCACCAAAGGGGGGCACCCAAGAGACCCAGTACTTC. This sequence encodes CASSPKGGTQETQYF. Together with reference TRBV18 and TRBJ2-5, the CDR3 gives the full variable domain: NAGVMQNPRHLVRRRGQEARLRCSPMKGHSHVYWYRQLPEEGLKFMVYLQKENIIDESGMPKERFSAEFPKEGPSILRIQQVVRGDSAAYFCASSPKGGTQETQYFGPGTRLLVL.

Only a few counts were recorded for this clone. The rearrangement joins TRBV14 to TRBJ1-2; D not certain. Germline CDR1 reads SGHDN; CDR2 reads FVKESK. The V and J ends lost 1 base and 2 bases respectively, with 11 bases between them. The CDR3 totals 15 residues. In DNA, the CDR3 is TGTGCCAGCAGCCAAGTGGGCAGTCCGAACTATGGCTACACCTTC. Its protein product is CASSQVGSPNYGYTF.

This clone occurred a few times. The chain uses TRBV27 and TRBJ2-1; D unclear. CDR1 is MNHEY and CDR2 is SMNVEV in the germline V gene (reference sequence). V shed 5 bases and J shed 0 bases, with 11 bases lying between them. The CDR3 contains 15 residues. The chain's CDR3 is CASSRAGFSYNEQFF. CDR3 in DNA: TGTGCCAGCAGTAGGGCCGGGTTCTCCTACAATGAGCAGTTCTTC.